This TCR beta chain was recovered during a study of immune characterization of retroperitoneal liposarcoma. This clonotype was observed once. One entry per CDR3 protein results from TCRdb running MiXCR on the PCR reads. This table holds about 11,000 distinct CDR3 sequences, roughly 53% found once. This receptor was identified in a female donor with retroperitoneal liposarcoma. Sequenced: tumor tissue.

The CDR3 sequence is CASSEFWTGRETQYF. The CDR3 DNA sequence: TGTGCCAGCAGTGAATTTTGGACAGGTAGAGAGACCCAGTACTTC. V usage is TRBV6-1 and J usage is TRBJ2-1, with 7 bases fitting TRBD1. TRBJ2-5 explains the end of the DNA better; the J call may be wrong. Looked up from germline, CDR1 is MNHNS and CDR2 is SASEGT. The CDR3 has 15 residues.